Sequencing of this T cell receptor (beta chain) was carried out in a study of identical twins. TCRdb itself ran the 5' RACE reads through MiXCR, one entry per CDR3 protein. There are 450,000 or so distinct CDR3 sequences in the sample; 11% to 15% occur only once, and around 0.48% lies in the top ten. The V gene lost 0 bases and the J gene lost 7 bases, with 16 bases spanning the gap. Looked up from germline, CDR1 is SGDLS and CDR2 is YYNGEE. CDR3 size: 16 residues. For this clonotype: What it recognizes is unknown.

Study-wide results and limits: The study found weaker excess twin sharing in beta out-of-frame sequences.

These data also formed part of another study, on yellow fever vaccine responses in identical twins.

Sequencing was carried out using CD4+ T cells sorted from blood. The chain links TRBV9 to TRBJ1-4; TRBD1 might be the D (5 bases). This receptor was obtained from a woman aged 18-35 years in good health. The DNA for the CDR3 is TGTGCCAGCAGCGTAGGAACCAGGGAATTCGGTGAAAAACTGTTTTTT. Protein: CASSVGTREFGEKLFF. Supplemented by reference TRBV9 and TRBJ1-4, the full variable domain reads DSGVTQTPKHLITATGQRVTLRCSPRSGDLSVYWYQQSLDQGLQFLIQYYNGEERAKGNILERFSAQQFPDLHSELNLSSLELGDSALYFCASSVGTREFGEKLFFGSGTQLSVL.